This passage covers 20 T cell receptor beta chains from one sample sequenced in a study of shared T cell receptors in the human thymus. Repertoires were generated with immunoSEQ multiplex PCR, while TCRdb's copy carries only in-frame clones and drops some. The table lists hundreds of thousands of clones, approximately 95% of them singletons, with roughly 0.021% in the top ten. Sequencing was carried out using thymocytes. These TCRs come from a human donor.

The chain has TRBV6-1 and TRBJ2-5, with 16 bases aligning to TRBD2. Germline values: CDR1 MNHNS, CDR2 SASEGT. The V segment lost 3 bases and the J segment 1 base; nucleotides outside the gene matches: 11. This CDR3 region has 20 residues. The CDR3 coding sequence is TGTGCCAGCAGTGACATAGCCGGGACTAGCGGGAGGGGGGGCCAAGAGACCCAGTACTTC. This codes for CASSDIAGTSGRGGQETQYF.

This clone was recorded once. CDR3 sequence reads: CASSPGGSMNTEAFF. CDR3 DNA sequence: TGTGCCAGCAGCCCCGGCGGCAGCATGAACACTGAAGCTTTCTTT. V is TRBV28 and J is TRBJ1-1; unclear D gene. V was shortened by 6 bases and J by 0 bases, with 14 bases between the two germline ends. Germline V lookup: CDR1 MDHEN, CDR2 SYDVKM. There are 15 residues in the CDR3.

The J gene is TRBJ2-7, the V gene TRBV27; D is ambiguous. The CDR3 runs to 12 residues. Deletions cut 2 bases from V and 7 bases from J, with 9 bases between. Germline CDR1 is MNHEY and CDR2 is SMNVEV (reference sequence). In DNA, the CDR3 is TGTGCCAGCAGTTTAGGCTCTGGGGAGCAGTACTTC. Its translation is CASSLGSGEQYF.

The chain couples TRBV10-3 to TRBJ1-4; 8 nucleotides align to TRBD1. The CDR3 length is 21 residues. Losses at the gene ends were 0 bases for V and 0 bases for J; bases not matched to a gene: 15. The V gene's germline CDR1 is ENHRY and CDR2 SYGVKD. The CDR3 here is CAISESPQGAVFDATNEKLFF. The CDR3 DNA reads TGTGCCATCAGTGAGTCCCCCCAGGGGGCTGTGTTCGACGCAACTAATGAAAAACTGTTTTTT.

Comment on this clone: Other DNA sequences of this sample code for an identical CDR3. Here the CDR3 DNA reads TGTGCCAGCAGCGTAGGCGGGACTAGCGGTTACAATGAGCAGTTCTTC. The encoded protein is CASSVGGTSGYNEQFF. This chain joins TRBV9 and TRBJ2-1; 11 positions agree with TRBD2. The CDR3 consists of 16 residues. Trimming took 0 bases from V and 4 from J; bases not matched to a gene: 3. Germline values: CDR1 SGDLS, CDR2 YYNGEE.

The genes are TRBV7-2 and TRBJ1-1, with D possibly matching TRBD1 (6 bases). The germline gives CDR1 SGHTA, CDR2 FQGNSA. The CDR3 is 14 amino acids. Trimming took 4 bases from V and 5 from J, leaving 14 bases between them. CDR3 DNA sequence: TGTGCCAGCAGCTCGGTCGGGGGGGCAACTGAAGCTTTCTTT. This sequence encodes CASSSVGGATEAFF.

The rearrangement joins TRBV5-1 to TRBJ2-3, with 7 nucleotides matching TRBD2. The germline V gene encodes CDR1 SGHRS and CDR2 YFSETQ. V dropped 2 bases and J dropped 0; count of bases not matched to a gene: 6. CDR3 length: 16 amino acids. The CDR3 nucleotides are TGCGCCAGCAGCTTCGGTAGCGGGCCGAGCACAGATACGCAGTATTTT. Translation gives CASSFGSGPSTDTQYF.

This chain connects TRBV12-5 to TRBJ2-2; no clear D gene. Germline V gives CDR1 LGHNT, CDR2 FRNRAP. This CDR3 is 15 amino acids long. The V end was cut by 0 bases, the J end by 4 bases, with 9 bases between. The DNA of the CDR3 is TGTGCTAGTGGTTTGGTACAATCGAGCACCGGGGAGCTGTTTTTT. Translating gives CASGLVQSSTGELFF.

The chain couples TRBV7-9 to TRBJ2-1; D is perhaps TRBD2 (5 bases). This CDR3 spans 18 amino acids. Between the trimmed V and J ends, which lost 3 bases and 5 bases, there was a span of 23 bases. Germline assignment: CDR1 SEHNR and CDR2 FQNEAQ (reference sequence). CDR3 loop: CASSFGGRAPRPDNEQFF. CDR3 in DNA: TGTGCCAGCAGCTTTGGAGGAAGGGCTCCACGCCCGGACAATGAGCAGTTCTTC.

The sample holds one count of this clone. This chain joins TRBV27 and TRBJ2-3; a weak D match, TRBD2 (5 bases). CDR3 length equals 15 residues. Looked up from germline, CDR1 is MNHEY and CDR2 is SMNVEV (reference sequence). V lost 5 bases, J lost 4 bases, and 16 bases lay in between. CDR3 loop: CASSGLAREPDTQYF. In nucleotides, the CDR3 is TGTGCCAGCAGTGGGCTAGCTAGGGAGCCAGATACGCAGTATTTT.

The rearrangement joins TRBV4-1 to TRBJ2-2; a possible D gene is TRBD2 (6 bases). The V end lost 3 bases, the J end lost 5 bases, and 10 bases lay between the germline ends. The CDR3 is 14 amino acids. CDR1 MGHRA and CDR2 YSYEKL come from the germline V gene. CDR3 DNA: TGCGCCAGCAGCCAGAGCCGGGGGACCGGGGAGCTGTTTTTT. Amino acids: CASSQSRGTGELFF.

This clone was picked up one time. The chain joins TRBV6-5 to TRBJ2-7; 9 bases agree with TRBD2. Germline CDR1 and CDR2: MNHEY and SVGAGI. Losses at the gene ends were 6 bases for V and 6 bases for J; bases not matched to a gene: 12. The CDR3 is 15 residues long. Written as DNA, the CDR3 is TGTGCCAGCAGGTATCGGAGCAGTAGCGGGAGCGAGCAGTACTTC. It is translated as CASRYRSSSGSEQYF.

The gene calls are TRBV7-3 and TRBJ1-2, with TRBD1 identical over 9 bases. Germline V gene sequence: CDR1 SGHTA, CDR2 FQGTGA. V was pared by 6 bases and J by 6 bases, with 8 bases of the junction left unmatched. CDR3 length: 14 residues. For the CDR3, the DNA is TGTGCCAGCAGACCGGGACAGGGAAGTCATGGCTACACCTTC. It codes for CASRPGQGSHGYTF.

The rearrangement links TRBV4-3 to TRBJ1-1, with D perhaps matching TRBD1 (5 bases). The CDR3 totals 15 residues. Germline CDR1 is LGHNA and CDR2 is YSLEER. V was trimmed by 5 bases and J by 1 base, leaving 14 bases between them. For the CDR3, the DNA is TGCGCCAGCAGCTGCGGGGGGGGTGAGAACACTGAAGCTTTCTTT. Translated, it gives CASSCGGGENTEAFF.

The genes are TRBV4-1 and TRBJ2-6; D not resolved. This CDR3 spans 15 amino acids. Germline lookup yields CDR1 MGHRA and CDR2 YSYEKL. With 4 bases removed from V and 0 bases from J, the gap between germline ends came to 7 bases. The CDR3 DNA sequence: TGCGCCAGCAGCCTTAGATACTCTGGGGCCAACGTCCTGACTTTC. Protein: CASSLRYSGANVLTF.

DNA for the CDR3: TGTGCCAGCAGTTTCGTTATTGGCCGGGAAGCCTACGAGCAGTACTTC. It codes for CASSFVIGREAYEQYF. The V call is TRBV27, the J call TRBJ2-7; the D gene is possibly TRBD2 (5 bases). CDR3 length: 16 residues. The germline CDR1 and CDR2 sequences are MNHEY and SMNVEV (reference sequence). V shed 3 bases and J shed 2 bases, with 17 bases lying between them.

The chain links TRBV27 to TRBJ2-7; tentatively, D is TRBD1 (6 bases). V was cut by 7 bases and J by 5 bases, with 21 bases left in between. The CDR3 has 15 residues. Germline V gives CDR1 MNHEY, CDR2 SMNVEV (reference sequence). DNA of the CDR3: TGTGCCAGCACCGACCCCAAGAAGGGGGTCCACGAGCAGTACTTC. Translating gives CASTDPKKGVHEQYF.

V and J are TRBV6-1 and TRBJ1-1; unclear D gene. Per germline, CDR1 MNHNS and CDR2 SASEGT. The CDR3 has 14 amino acids. Trimming shortened V by 2 bases and J by 0 bases, and 7 bases separated the two germline ends. The CDR3 region has the DNA TGTGCCAGCAGTGAAAGGGAGGTGAACACTGAAGCTTTCTTT. Translating gives CASSEREVNTEAFF.

This chain uses TRBV2 with TRBJ1-2; D is ambiguous. CDR1 and CDR2 (germline): SNHLY, FYNNEI. The length of the CDR3 is 13 residues. V was cut by 4 bases and J by 8 bases, with 14 bases left in between. DNA of the CDR3: TGTGCCAGCAGTGCAGCACGGGGAGGGGGCTACACCTTC. This encodes CASSAARGGGYTF.

This rearrangement joins TRBV19 to TRBJ2-4; D perhaps matches TRBD2 (5 bases). The CDR3 has 14 amino acids. CDR1 is LNHDA and CDR2 is SQIVND in the germline V gene (reference sequence). V was trimmed by 10 bases and J by 0 bases, leaving 13 bases between them. The chain's CDR3 is CATKTKVAKNIQYF. CDR3 DNA: TGTGCCACTAAGACTAAGGTAGCCAAAAACATTCAGTACTTC.